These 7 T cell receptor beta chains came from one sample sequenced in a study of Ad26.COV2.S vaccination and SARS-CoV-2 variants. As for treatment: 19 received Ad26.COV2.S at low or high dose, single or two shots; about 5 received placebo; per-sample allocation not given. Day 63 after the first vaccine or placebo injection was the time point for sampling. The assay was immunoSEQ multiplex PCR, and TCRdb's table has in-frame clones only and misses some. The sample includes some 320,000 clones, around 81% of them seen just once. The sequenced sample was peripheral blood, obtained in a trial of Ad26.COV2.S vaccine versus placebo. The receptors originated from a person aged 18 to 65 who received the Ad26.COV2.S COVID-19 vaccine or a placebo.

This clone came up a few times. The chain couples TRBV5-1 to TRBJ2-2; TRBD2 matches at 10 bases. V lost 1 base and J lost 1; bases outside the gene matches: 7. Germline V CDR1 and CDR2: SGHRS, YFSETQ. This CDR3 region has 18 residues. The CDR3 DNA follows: TGCGCCAGCAGCTTGCTAGCGGGGGCCCTCGTGAACACCGGGGAGCTGTTTTTT. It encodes CASSLLAGALVNTGELFF.

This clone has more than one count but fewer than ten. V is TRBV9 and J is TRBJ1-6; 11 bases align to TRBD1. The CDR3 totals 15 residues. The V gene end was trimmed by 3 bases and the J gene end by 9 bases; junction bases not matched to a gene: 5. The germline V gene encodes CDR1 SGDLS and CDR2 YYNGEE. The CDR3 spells CASSGRDRGISPLHF. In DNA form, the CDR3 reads TGTGCCAGCAGCGGCCGGGACAGGGGGATTTCACCCCTCCACTTT.

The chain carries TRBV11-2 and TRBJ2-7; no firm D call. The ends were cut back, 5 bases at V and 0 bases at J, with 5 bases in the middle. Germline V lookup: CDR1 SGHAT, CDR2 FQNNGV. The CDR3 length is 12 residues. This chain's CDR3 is CASSRSSYEQYF. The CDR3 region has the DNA TGTGCCAGCAGCCGGAGCTCCTACGAGCAGTACTTC.

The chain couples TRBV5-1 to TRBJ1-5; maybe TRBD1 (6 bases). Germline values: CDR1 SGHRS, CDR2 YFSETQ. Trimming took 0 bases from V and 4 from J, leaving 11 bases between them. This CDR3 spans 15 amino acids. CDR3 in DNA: TGCGCCAGCAGCTTGGAGGGGGTTGGGAATCAGCCCCAGCATTTT. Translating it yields CASSLEGVGNQPQHF.

The DNA for the CDR3 is TGTGCCAGCAGCTCCCTGGGAGGGGGGTCGGTCACCGGGGAGCTGTTTTTT. Amino acid sequence: CASSSLGGGSVTGELFF. This chain uses TRBV5-6 with TRBJ2-2, with D maybe TRBD2 (7 bases). Germline CDR1 SGHDT, CDR2 YYEEEE. Trimming removed 3 bases at V and 4 bases at J, with 19 bases between. This CDR3 comprises 17 residues.

Here the CDR3 DNA reads TGTGCCAGCAACCTGGGACAGGGGGCATCCTATAATTCACCCCTCCACTTT. Amino acid sequence: CASNLGQGASYNSPLHF. The chain combines TRBV5-5 with TRBJ1-6; 12 bases line up with TRBD1. The V and J ends lost 6 bases and 1 base, in that order; junction bases with no gene match: 5. Per the germline V gene, CDR1 is SGHKS and CDR2 is YYEKEE (reference sequence). CDR3 length equals 17 residues.

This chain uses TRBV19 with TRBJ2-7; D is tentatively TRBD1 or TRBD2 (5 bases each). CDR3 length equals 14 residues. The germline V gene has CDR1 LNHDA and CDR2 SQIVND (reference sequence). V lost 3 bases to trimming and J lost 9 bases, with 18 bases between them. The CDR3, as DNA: TGTGCCAGTAGTATCCGGGACCGAGATTTTCCGCAGTACTTC. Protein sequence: CASSIRDRDFPQYF.